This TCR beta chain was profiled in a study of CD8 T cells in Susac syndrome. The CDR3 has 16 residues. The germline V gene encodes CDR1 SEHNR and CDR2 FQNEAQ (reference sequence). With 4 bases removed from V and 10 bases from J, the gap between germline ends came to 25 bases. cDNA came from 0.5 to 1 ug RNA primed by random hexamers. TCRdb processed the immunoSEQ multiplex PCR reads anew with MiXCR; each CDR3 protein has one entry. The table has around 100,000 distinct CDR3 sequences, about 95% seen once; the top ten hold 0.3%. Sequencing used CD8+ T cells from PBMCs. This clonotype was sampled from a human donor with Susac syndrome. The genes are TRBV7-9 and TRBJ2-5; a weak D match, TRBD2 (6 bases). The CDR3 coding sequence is TGTGCCAGCAGCTGGGAAAGGGCTCCGGGAATGGGGGGCCAGTACTTC. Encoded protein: CASSWERAPGMGGQYF.